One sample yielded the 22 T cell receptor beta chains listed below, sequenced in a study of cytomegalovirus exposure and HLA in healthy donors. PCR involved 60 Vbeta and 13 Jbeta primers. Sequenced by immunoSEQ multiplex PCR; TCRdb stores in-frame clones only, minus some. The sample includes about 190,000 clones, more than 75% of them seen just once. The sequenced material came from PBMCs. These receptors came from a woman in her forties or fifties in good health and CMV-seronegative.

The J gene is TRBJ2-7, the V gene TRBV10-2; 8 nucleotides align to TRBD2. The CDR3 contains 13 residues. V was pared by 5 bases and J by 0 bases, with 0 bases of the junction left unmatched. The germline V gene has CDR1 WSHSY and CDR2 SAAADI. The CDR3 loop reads CASSLAGSYEQYF. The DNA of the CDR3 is TGCGCCAGCAGTCTAGCGGGCTCCTACGAGCAGTACTTC.

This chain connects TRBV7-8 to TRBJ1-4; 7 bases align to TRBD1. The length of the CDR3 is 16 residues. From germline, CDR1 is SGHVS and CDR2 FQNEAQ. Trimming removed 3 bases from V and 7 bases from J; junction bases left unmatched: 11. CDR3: CASSFQPGQISEKLFF. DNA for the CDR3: TGTGCCAGCAGCTTCCAACCGGGACAGATCAGTGAAAAACTGTTTTTT.

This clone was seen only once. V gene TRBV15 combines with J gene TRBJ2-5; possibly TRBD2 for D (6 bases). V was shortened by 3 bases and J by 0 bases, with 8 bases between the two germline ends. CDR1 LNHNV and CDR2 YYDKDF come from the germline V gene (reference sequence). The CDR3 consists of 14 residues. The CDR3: CATSRRGNQETQYF. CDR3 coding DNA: TGTGCCACCAGCAGGCGGGGAAACCAAGAGACCCAGTACTTC.

CDR3 loop: CASSSGFSSYNEQFF. CDR3 in DNA: TGTGCCAGCAGCTCCGGGTTTAGCTCCTACAATGAGCAGTTCTTC. The rearrangement links TRBV13 to TRBJ2-1, with D unclear. Germline V gene data show CDR1 as PRHDT and CDR2 as FYEKMQ (reference sequence). CDR3 length equals 15 residues. Trimming took 4 bases from V and 0 from J, leaving 10 bases between them.

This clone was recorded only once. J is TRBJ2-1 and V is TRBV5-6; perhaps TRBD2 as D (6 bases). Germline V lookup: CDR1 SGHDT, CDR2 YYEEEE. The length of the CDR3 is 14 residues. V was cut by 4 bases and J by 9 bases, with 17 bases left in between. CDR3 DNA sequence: TGTGCCAGCAGCCTACACGGGAGTGGTGGTGAGCAGTTCTTC. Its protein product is CASSLHGSGGEQFF.

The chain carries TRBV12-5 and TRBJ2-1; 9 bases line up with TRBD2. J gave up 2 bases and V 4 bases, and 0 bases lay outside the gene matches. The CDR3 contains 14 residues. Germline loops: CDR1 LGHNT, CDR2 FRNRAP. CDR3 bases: TGTGCTAGTGGTTCTAGCGGGGCCTACAATGAGCAGTTCTTC. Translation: CASGSSGAYNEQFF.

The CDR3 sequence: CASRMDRGRGELFF. The DNA for the CDR3 is TGTGCCAGCAGAATGGACAGGGGACGTGGGGAGCTGTTTTTT. V gene TRBV2 combines with J gene TRBJ2-2, with 9 bases identical to TRBD1. The CDR3 runs to 14 residues. V was pared by 6 bases and J by 8 bases, with 7 bases of the junction left unmatched. Germline-derived CDR1 and CDR2 are SNHLY and FYNNEI.

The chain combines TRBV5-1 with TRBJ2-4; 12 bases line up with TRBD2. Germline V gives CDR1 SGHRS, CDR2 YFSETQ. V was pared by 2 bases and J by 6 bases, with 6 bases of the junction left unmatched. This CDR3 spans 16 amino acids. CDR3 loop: CASSLSTSGGLNIQYF. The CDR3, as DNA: TGCGCCAGCAGCTTATCGACTAGCGGGGGATTAAACATTCAGTACTTC. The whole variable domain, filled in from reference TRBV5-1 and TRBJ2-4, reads KAGVTQTPRYLIKTRGQQVTLSCSPISGHRSVSWYQQTPGQGLQFLFEYFSETQRNKGNFPGRFSGRQFSNSRSEMNVSTLELGDSALYLCASSLSTSGGLNIQYFGAGTRLSVL.

CDR3 loop: CASSLQGTDQPQHF. For the CDR3, the DNA is TGTGCCAGCAGCTTACAGGGGACCGATCAGCCCCAGCATTTT. The V call is TRBV7-2, the J call TRBJ1-5, with D possibly matching TRBD1 (6 bases). This CDR3 spans 14 amino acids. CDR1 is SGHTA and CDR2 is FQGNSA in the germline V gene. Trimming removed 2 bases at V and 5 bases at J, with 10 bases between.

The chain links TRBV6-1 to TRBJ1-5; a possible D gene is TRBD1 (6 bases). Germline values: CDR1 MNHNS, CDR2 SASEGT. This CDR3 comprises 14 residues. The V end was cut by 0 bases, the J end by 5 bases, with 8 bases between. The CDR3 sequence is CASSEAGGHQPQHF. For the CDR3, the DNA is TGTGCCAGCAGTGAAGCCGGGGGGCATCAGCCCCAGCATTTT.

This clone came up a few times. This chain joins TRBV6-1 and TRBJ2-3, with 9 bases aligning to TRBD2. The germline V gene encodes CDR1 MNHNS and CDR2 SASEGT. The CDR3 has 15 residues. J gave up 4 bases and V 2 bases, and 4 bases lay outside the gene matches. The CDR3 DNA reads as TGTGCCAGCAGTGAAAACGCGGGAGGGGCAGATACGCAGTATTTT. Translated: CASSENAGGADTQYF.

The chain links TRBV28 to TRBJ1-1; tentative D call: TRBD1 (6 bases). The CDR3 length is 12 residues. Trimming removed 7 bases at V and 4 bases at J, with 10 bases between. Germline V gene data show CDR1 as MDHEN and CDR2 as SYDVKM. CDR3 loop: CASNSGVTEAFF. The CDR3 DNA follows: TGTGCCAGCAACTCAGGGGTCACTGAAGCTTTCTTT.

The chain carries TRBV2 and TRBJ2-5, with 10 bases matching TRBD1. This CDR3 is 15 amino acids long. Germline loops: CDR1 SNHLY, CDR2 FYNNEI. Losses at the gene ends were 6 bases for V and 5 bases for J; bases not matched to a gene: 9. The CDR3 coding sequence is TGTGCCAGCAGAGCGGACAGGGGGACGGGGGAGACCCAGTACTTC. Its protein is CASRADRGTGETQYF.

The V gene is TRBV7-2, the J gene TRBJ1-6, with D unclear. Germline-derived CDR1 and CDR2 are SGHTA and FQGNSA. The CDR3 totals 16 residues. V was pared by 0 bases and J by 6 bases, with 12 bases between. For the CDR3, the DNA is TGTGCCAGCAGCTTAGCGCTAACACAGTTTAATTCACCCCTCCACTTT. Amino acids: CASSLALTQFNSPLHF. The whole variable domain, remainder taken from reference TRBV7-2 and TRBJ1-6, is GAGVSQSPSNKVTEKGKDVELRCDPISGHTALYWYRQSLGQGLEFLIYFQGNSAPDKSGLPSDRFSAERTGGSVSTLTIQRTQQEDSAVYLCASSLALTQFNSPLHFGNGTRLTVT.

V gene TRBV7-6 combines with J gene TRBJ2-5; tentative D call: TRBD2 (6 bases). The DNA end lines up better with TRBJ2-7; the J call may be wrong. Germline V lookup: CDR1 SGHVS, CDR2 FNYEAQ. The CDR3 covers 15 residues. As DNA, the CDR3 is TGTGCCAGCAGCCCAAATTGGGGAGGCTCCTACGAGCAGTACTTC. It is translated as CASSPNWGGSYEQYF.

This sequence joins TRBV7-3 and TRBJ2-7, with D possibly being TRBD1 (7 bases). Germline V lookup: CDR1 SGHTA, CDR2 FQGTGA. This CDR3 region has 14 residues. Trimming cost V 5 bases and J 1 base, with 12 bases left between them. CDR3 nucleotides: TGTGCCAGCAGCCAGGGGGGACCTTCCTACGAGCAGTACTTC. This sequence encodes CASSQGGPSYEQYF.

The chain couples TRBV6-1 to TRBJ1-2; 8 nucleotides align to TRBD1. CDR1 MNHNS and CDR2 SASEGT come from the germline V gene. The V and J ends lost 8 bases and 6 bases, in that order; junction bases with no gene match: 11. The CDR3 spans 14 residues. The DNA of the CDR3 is TGTGCCAGCCACTCAAAGGACAGGGTCAATGGCTACACCTTC. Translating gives CASHSKDRVNGYTF.

The CDR3 reads CASSLAVRTLPTEITGELFF. Written as DNA, the CDR3 is TGTGCCAGCAGCTTGGCCGTACGGACTCTTCCTACCGAGATTACCGGGGAGCTGTTTTTT. The genes are TRBV5-4 and TRBJ2-2; D may be TRBD2 (5 bases). This CDR3 has 20 amino acids. Trimming pared 0 bases from V and 5 bases from J, leaving 26 bases between. Germline V gene sequence: CDR1 SGHNT, CDR2 YYREEE (reference sequence).

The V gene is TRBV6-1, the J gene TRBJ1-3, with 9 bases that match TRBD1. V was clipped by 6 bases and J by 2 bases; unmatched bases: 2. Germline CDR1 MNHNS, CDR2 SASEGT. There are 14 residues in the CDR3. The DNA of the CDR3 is TGTGCCAGCAGCAGGACAGGGGCTGGAAACACCATATATTTT. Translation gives CASSRTGAGNTIYF.

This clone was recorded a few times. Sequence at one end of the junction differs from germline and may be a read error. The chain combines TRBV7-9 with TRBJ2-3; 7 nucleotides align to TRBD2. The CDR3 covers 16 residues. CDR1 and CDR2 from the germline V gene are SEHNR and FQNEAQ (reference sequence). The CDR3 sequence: CSSSPPVGGVTDTQYF. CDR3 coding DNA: TGTTCCAGCAGCCCCCCGGTGGGGGGGGTAACAGATACGCAGTATTTT.

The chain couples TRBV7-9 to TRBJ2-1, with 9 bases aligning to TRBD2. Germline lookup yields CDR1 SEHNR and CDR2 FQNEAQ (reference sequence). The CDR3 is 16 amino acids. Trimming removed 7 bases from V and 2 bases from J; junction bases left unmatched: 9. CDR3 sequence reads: CASNSLAGNAYNEQFF. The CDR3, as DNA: TGTGCCAGCAACTCGCTAGCGGGGAACGCCTACAATGAGCAGTTCTTC.

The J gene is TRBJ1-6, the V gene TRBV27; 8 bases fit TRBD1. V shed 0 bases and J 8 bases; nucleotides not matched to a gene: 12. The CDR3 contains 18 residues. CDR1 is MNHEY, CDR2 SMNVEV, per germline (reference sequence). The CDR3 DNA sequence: TGTGCCAGCAGTTTATCCTCAACCTGGACAGGGAGACATTCACCCCTCCACTTT. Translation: CASSLSSTWTGRHSPLHF.